Listed below are T cell receptor beta chains from one sample, sequenced in a study of blood T cell repertoires in COVID-19. This table comes from immunoSEQ multiplex PCR, and its TCRdb copy is limited to in-frame clones, with some not included. The table lists some 140,000 clones, approximately 78% of them singletons. Input material: peripheral blood. The receptor set was obtained from a man aged 60-69 years who had recovered from COVID-19. CDR3s include the opening cysteine and the closing phenylalanine or tryptophan. The D gene is left open where the match is weak. Expanded clones are given a class, and other clones once, few, many or no size at all.

len | abundance | d_gene | j_gene | v_gene | CDR3nt | CDR3aa
14 | NA | NA | TRBJ1-3 | TRBV5-4 | TGTGCCAGCAGCAACGGGATCTCTGGAAACACCATATATTTT | CASSNGISGNTIYF
15 | once | TRBD2 | TRBJ2-5 | TRBV27 | TGTGCCAGTAAACTAGCGGGCGGGAGTCAAGAGACCCAGTACTTC | CASKLAGGSQETQYF
18 | few | TRBD1 | TRBJ1-2 | TRBV28 | TGTGCCAGCAGTTTTGGGGGGCCTACAGGGGGCGAAATCTATGGCTACACCTTC | CASSFGGPTGGEIYGYTF
14 | NA | NA | TRBJ2-7 | TRBV28 | TGTGCCAGCACCCTTCGTATAGAAGTGAGTGGTCAGTACTTC | CASTLRIEVSGQYF
14 | NA | NA | TRBJ2-2 | TRBV5-1 | TGCGCCAGCAGCGAGTCGGGAACAGGGTCGGGACTGTTTTTT | CASSESGTGSGLFF
15 | once | TRBD1 | TRBJ1-4 | TRBV2 | TGTGCCAGCAGAGCCGACAGGGTGACTAATGAAAAACTGTTTTTT | CASRADRVTNEKLFF
14 | NA | NA | TRBJ1-3 | TRBV4-2 | TGTGCCAGCAGCCAAGCGAGCTCTGGAAACACCATATATTTT | CASSQASSGNTIYF
14 | NA | TRBD2 | TRBJ2-1 | TRBV28 | TGTGCCAGCACCGGGGGGGGGAACGGGAATGAGCAGTTCTTC | CASTGGGNGNEQFF
16 | NA | TRBD2 | TRBJ2-2 | TRBV7-8 | TGTGCCAGCATGGGACTAGCGGGAGGTGGGACCGGGGAGCTGTTTTTT | CASMGLAGGGTGELFF
13 | few | TRBD1 | TRBJ1-5 | TRBV4-1 | TGCGCCAGCAGCCCCGACAGGGCCCGACCCCAGCATTTT | CASSPDRARPQHF
15 | NA | NA | TRBJ2-5 | TRBV18 | TGTGCCAGCTCACAACAGGGTCACTTGGGAGAGACCCAGTACTTC | CASSQQGHLGETQYF
14 | NA | NA | TRBJ1-4 | TRBV19 | TGTGCCAGTAGGAGGGGCACCTCCGGAGGGGAACTGTTTTTT | CASRRGTSGGELFF
16 | NA | TRBD2 | TRBJ2-2 | TRBV28 | TGTGCCAGCCGGCCAGCGGGGGGGCCGGACACCGGGGAGCTGTTTTTT | CASRPAGGPDTGELFF
16 | NA | TRBD1 | TRBJ1-5 | TRBV5-6 | TGTGCCAGCAGCCGCCGGGACAGATATAGCAATCAGCCCCAGCATTTT | CASSRRDRYSNQPQHF
19 | NA | TRBD1 | TRBJ2-2 | TRBV9 | TGTGCCAGCAGCGTAGAGGGAGACAGGGATTGGTCGCACACCGGGGAGCTGTTTTTT | CASSVEGDRDWSHTGELFF
14 | NA | NA | TRBJ2-7 | TRBV19 | TGTGCCAGTAGTTCTCAGGGGAGCTCCTACGAGCAGTACTTC | CASSSQGSSYEQYF
17 | few | TRBD1 | TRBJ1-6 | TRBV18 | TGTGCCAGCTCACCTGGACAGGGGAGCTCCTATAATTCACCCCTCCACTTT | CASSPGQGSSYNSPLHF
15 | NA | TRBD2 | TRBJ2-3 | TRBV11-3 | TGTGCCAGCAGCTTGAGCGGGAGAGAGACAGATACGCAGTATTTT | CASSLSGRETDTQYF
16 | NA | NA | TRBJ2-2 | TRBV6-5 | TGTGCCAGCAGTTCGCCCCCGCCTAAGAACACCGGGGAGCTGTTTTTT | CASSSPPPKNTGELFF
15 | NA | NA | TRBJ1-2 | TRBV6-5 | TGTGCCAGCAGTTACAGGGGGGGCAACGTCTATGGCTACACCTTC | CASSYRGGNVYGYTF
16 | NA | TRBD2 | TRBJ2-3 | TRBV27 | TGTGCCAGCAGTCCCCACGTGGTGCGGGGGGGAGATACGCAGTATTTT | CASSPHVVRGGDTQYF
14 | few | NA | TRBJ2-2 | TRBV10-3 | TGTGCCATCAGTGAGTCGAACGGGAGCGGGGAGCTGTTTTTT | CAISESNGSGELFF
13 | NA | TRBD2 | TRBJ2-7 | TRBV5-6 | TGTGCCAGCAGCACCGGACTAGTTTACGAGCAGTACTTC | CASSTGLVYEQYF
15 | few | TRBD2 | TRBJ2-1 | TRBV7-3 | TGTGCCAGCAGCACTAGCGGGGGCCCTGGTTATGAGCAGTTCTTC | CASSTSGGPGYEQFF
13 | NA | TRBD1 | TRBJ2-1 | TRBV27 | TGTGCCAGCAGTCTCGCGACAGGGAATGAGCAGTTCTTC | CASSLATGNEQFF
14 | NA | NA | TRBJ1-4 | TRBV4-2 | TGTGCCAGCAGCCAGGACAGAGCAAATGAAAAACTGTTTTTT | CASSQDRANEKLFF
14 | NA | TRBD1 | TRBJ2-3 | TRBV6-5 | TGTGCCAGCAGACCAGGGGGCAACACAGATACGCAGTATTTT | CASRPGGNTDTQYF
13 | NA | TRBD2 | TRBJ2-1 | TRBV6-5 | TGTGCCAGCAGACCGGGGGGAGGGAGCGAGCAGTTCTTC | CASRPGGGSEQFF
16 | NA | NA | TRBJ1-5 | TRBV27 | TGTGCCAGCAGTAGGCTACAGGGAGAAGAGGTAGGACCCCAGCATTTT | CASSRLQGEEVGPQHF
15 | NA | TRBD1 | TRBJ1-1 | TRBV27 | TGTGCCAGCAGTAAACAGGGGTGGGGGAACACTGAAGCTTTCTTT | CASSKQGWGNTEAFF
14 | NA | NA | TRBJ2-7 | TRBV18 | TGTGCCAGCTCAAAGGAGGCAGATATCTACGAGCAGTACTTC | CASSKEADIYEQYF
13 | NA | NA | TRBJ2-5 | TRBV5-1 | TGCGCCAGCAGCTTCCAGGCCCGAGAGACCCAGTACTTC | CASSFQARETQYF
16 | NA | NA | TRBJ2-2 | TRBV7-7 | TGTGCTAGCAGCTTAAACCCCCGACCCCCCGGGGGGGAGCTGTTTTTT | CASSLNPRPPGGELFF
16 | NA | NA | TRBJ2-3 | TRBV4-3 | TGCGCCAGCAGCCAAGGGCAGTTGGGAGGCACAGATACGCAGTATTTT | CASSQGQLGGTDTQYF
15 | NA | TRBD2 | TRBJ2-5 | TRBV4-3 | TGCGCCAGCAGCCAAGAGCCTAGCGGGGCGGAGACCCAGTACTTC | CASSQEPSGAETQYF
13 | NA | NA | TRBJ2-2 | TRBV28 | TGTGCCAGCACCCCGGGAAACACCGGGGAGCTGTTTTTT | CASTPGNTGELFF
16 | NA | NA | TRBJ1-5 | TRBV6-1 | TGTGCCAGCAGTGAAATGTCCAGGGGAGACAATCAGCCCCAGCATTTT | CASSEMSRGDNQPQHF
15 | NA | TRBD1 | TRBJ2-3 | TRBV19 | TGTGCCAGTAGTTCGGACAGGGATGGCACAGATACGCAGTATTTT | CASSSDRDGTDTQYF
16 | few | TRBD1 | TRBJ1-6 | TRBV6-1 | TGTGCCAGCAGGGAACAGGGGGCGGCGAGTAATTCACCCCTCCACTTT | CASREQGAASNSPLHF
10 | NA | NA | TRBJ2-2 | TRBV2 | TGTGCCAGCCGGACCGGGGAGCTGTTTTTT | CASRTGELFF
15 | NA | NA | TRBJ2-3 | TRBV30 | TGTGCCTGGAGCCCCCCTCTCCTTTCGACAGATACGCAGTATTTT | CAWSPPLLSTDTQYF
13 | NA | TRBD1 | TRBJ1-4 | TRBV29-1 | TGCAGCGTTGATGACAGGGGAAATGAAAAACTGTTTTTT | CSVDDRGNEKLFF
16 | NA | TRBD2 | TRBJ2-3 | TRBV28 | TGTGCCAGCAGTACAACTAGCGGGGAGAGGACAGATACGCAGTATTTT | CASSTTSGERTDTQYF
13 | NA | NA | TRBJ1-6 | TRBV28 | TGTGCCAGCTGGGGGGAACAACGTTCACCCCTCCACTTT | CASWGEQRSPLHF
15 | NA | TRBD1 | TRBJ1-5 | TRBV2 | TGTGCCATTGGGTCCAAAGGACAGGTCAATCAGCCCCAGCATTTT | CAIGSKGQVNQPQHF
14 | NA | TRBD1 | TRBJ2-2 | TRBV5-1 | TGCGCCAGCAAGTGGACAGGGAACACCGGGGAGCTGTTTTTT | CASKWTGNTGELFF
15 | NA | NA | TRBJ1-4 | TRBV28 | TGTGCCAGCAGTAGACATGATAGGGGCGGAGAAAAACTGTTTTTT | CASSRHDRGGEKLFF
15 | NA | NA | TRBJ1-6 | TRBV3-1/TRBV3-2 | TGTGCCAGCAGCCAAGACAGGGTTGGTACCTCACCCCTCCACTTT | CASSQDRVGTSPLHF
15 | once | TRBD2 | TRBJ2-1 | TRBV10-3 | TGTGCCACCTGGGATAGCGGGAGCTCCTACAATGAGCAGTTCTTC | CATWDSGSSYNEQFF
17 | few | TRBD2 | TRBJ2-3 | TRBV7-2 | TGTGCCAGCAGCTTTTCCTCACTAGCGGGAGCTGGAGATACGCAGTATTTT | CASSFSSLAGAGDTQYF
15 | NA | NA | TRBJ2-3 | TRBV7-2 | TGTGCCAGCAGCTTGGGGGGGGGCACCCCATACACGCAGTATTTT | CASSLGGGTPYTQYF